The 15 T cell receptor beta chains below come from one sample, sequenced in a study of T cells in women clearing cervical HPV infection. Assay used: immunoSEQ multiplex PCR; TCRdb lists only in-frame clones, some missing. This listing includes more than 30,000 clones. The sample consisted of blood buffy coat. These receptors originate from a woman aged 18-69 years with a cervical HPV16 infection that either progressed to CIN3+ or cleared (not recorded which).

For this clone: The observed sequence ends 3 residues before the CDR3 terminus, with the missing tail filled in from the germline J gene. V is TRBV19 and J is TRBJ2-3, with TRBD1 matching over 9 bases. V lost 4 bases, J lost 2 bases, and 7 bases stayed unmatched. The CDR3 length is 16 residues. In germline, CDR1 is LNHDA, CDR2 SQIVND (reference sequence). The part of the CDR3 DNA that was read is TGTGCCAGTAGTACGGACAGGGGTTGGGACACAGATACG. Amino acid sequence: CASSTDRGWDTDT. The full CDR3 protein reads CASSTDRGWDTDTQYF.

CDR3 in amino acids: CASSITGGQETQYF. CDR3 DNA (partial): TGTGCCAGTAGTATAACAGGAGGCCAAGAGACG. V and J are TRBV19 and TRBJ2-3; the D call may be TRBD1 or TRBD2 (5 bases each). The DNA ends 3 residues before the CDR3 does, and the rest of the CDR3 is filled in from the germline J gene. Per the germline V gene, CDR1 is LNHDA and CDR2 is SQIVND (reference sequence). The CDR3 extends over 14 amino acids.

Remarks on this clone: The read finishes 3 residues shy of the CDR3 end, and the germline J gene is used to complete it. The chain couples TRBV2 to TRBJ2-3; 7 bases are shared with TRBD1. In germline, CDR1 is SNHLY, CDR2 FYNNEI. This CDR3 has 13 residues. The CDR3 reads CASTRGQEGTQYF. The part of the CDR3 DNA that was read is TGTGCCAGCACGAGGGGGCAGGAAGGGACG.

The part of the CDR3 DNA that was read is TGCGCCAGCAGCGGAGGGACAGAGGGAGATACG. Translation: CASSGGTEGDT. In full, the CDR3 reads CASSGGTEGDTQYF. The chain couples TRBV5-1 to TRBJ2-3; tentatively, D is TRBD1 (7 bases). The read stops 3 residues short of the end of the CDR3; the missing end is completed from the germline J gene. The V gene's germline CDR1 is SGHRS and CDR2 YFSETQ. The V end lost 4 bases, the J end lost 5 bases, and 14 bases lay between the germline ends. This CDR3 is 14 amino acids long.

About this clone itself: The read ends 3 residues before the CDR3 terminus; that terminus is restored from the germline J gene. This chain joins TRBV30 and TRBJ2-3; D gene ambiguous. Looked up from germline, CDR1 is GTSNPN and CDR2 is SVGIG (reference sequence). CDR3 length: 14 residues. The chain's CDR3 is CAWSMRLINQPQYF. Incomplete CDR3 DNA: TGTGCCTGGAGTATGCGACTTATCAATCAGCCG.

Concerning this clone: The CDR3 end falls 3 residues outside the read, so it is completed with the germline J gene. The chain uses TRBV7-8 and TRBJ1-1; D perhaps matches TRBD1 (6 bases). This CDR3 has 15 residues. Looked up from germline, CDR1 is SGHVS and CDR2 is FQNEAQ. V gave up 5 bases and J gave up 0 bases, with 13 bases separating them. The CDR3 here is CASSRRGGMNTEAFF. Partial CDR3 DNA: TGTGCCAGCAGCCGCCGGGGGGGCATGAACACTGAA. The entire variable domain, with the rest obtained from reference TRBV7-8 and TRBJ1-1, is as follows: GAGVSQSPRYKVAKRGQDVALRCDPISGHVSLFWYQQALGQGPEFLTYFQNEAQLDKSGLPSDRFFAERPEGSVSTLKIQRTQQEDSAVYLCASSRRGGMNTEAFFGQGTRLTVV.

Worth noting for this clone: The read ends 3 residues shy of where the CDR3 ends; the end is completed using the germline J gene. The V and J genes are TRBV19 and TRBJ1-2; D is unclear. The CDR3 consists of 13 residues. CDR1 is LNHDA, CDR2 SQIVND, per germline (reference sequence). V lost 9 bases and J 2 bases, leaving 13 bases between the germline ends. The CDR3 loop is CASLDRVNYGYTF. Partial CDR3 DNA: TGTGCCAGCCTGGATAGGGTAAACTATGGC.

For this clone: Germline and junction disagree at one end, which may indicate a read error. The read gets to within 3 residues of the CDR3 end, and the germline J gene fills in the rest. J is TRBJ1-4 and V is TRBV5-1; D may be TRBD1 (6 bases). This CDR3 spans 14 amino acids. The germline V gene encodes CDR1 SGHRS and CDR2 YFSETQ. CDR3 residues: CASGLDSSREKLFF. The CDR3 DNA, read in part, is TGCGCCAGCGGCTTGGACAGTTCGCGAGAAAAA. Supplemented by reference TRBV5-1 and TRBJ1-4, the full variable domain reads KAGVTQTPRYLIKTRGQQVTLSCSPISGHRSVSWYQQTPGQGLQFLFEYFSETQRNKGNFPGRFSGRQFSNSRSEMNVSTLELGDSALYLCASGLDSSREKLFFGSGTQLSVL.

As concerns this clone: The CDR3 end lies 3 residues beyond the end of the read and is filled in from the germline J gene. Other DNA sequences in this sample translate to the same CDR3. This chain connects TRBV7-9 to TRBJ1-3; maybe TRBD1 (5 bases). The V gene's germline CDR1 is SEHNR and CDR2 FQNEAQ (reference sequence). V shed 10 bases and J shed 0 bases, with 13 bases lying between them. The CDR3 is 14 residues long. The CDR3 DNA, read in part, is TGTGCCATCAGGGACGGGGACTCTGGAAACACC. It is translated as CAIRDGDSGNT. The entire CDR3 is CAIRDGDSGNTIYF.

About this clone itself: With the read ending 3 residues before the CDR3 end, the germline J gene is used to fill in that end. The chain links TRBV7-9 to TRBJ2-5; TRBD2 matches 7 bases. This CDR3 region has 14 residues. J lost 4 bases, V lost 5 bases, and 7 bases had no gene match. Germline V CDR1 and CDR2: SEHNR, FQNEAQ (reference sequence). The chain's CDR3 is CASSPWGGVETQYF. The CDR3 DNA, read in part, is TGTGCCAGCAGCCCCTGGGGGGGTGTAGAGACC.

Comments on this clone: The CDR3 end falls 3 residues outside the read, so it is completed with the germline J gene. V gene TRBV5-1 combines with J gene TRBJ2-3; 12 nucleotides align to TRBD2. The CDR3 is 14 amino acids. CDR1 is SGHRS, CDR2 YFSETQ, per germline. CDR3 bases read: TGCGCCAGCACTAGCGGGAGGGCCCCCGAGACG. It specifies CASTSGRAPET. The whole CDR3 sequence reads CASTSGRAPETQYF.

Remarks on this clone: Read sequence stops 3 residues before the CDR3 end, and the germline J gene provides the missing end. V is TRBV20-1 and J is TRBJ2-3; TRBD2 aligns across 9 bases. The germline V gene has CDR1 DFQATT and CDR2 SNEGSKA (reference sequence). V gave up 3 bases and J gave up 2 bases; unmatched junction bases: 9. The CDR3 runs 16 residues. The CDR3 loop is CSARFASGADTDTQYF. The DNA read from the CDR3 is TGCAGTGCTAGGTTTGCTAGCGGGGCCGACACAGATACG.

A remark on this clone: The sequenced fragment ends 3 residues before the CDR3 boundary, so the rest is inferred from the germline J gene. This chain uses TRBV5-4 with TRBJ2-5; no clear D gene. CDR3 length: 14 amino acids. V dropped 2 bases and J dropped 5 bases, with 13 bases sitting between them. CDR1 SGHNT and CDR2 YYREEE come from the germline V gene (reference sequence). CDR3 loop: CASSFSLSRETQYF. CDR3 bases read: TGTGCCAGCAGCTTTAGTCTAAGCCGGGAGACC.

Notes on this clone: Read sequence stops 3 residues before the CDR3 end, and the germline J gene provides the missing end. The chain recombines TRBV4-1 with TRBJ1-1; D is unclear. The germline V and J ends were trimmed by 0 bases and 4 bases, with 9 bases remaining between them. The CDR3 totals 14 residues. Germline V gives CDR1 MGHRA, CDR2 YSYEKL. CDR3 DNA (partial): TGCGCCAGCAGCCAAGAACGGGGTGGCACTGAA. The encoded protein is CASSQERGGTE. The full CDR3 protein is CASSQERGGTEAFF.

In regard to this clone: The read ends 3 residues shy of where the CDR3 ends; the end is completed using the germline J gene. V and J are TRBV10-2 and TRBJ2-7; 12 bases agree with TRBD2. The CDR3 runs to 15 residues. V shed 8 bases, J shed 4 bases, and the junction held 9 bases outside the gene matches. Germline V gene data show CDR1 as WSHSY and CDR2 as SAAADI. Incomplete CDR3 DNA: TGCGCCAGCGGGAGACTAGCGGGAGTATCGTACGAG. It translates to CASGRLAGVSYE. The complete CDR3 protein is CASGRLAGVSYEQYF.